This TCR beta chain was profiled in a study of shared clonotypes between healthy human individuals. Points from the study as a whole: When compared with the clonotypes that were shared by all four sorted-subset donors, the non-shared clonotypes turned out to have lower generation probabilities.

Germline assignment: CDR1 SQVTM and CDR2 ANQGSEA. Trimming took off 5 bases at V and 4 bases at J, with 9 bases between the two ends. This CDR3 comprises 11 residues. Naive CD8 cells, CD45RO-negative and positively selected for CCR7, excluded terminally differentiated effector memory CD45RA+ cells. As for this clone: Its antigen is not identified.

TCRdb's copy holds only in-frame clones and misses some; the assay was immunoSEQ multiplex PCR. This table has about 680,000 clones, roughly nine tenths appearing once. The TCR was taken from a man aged 30 to 45 in good health. Sequenced: naive CD8+ T cells sorted from blood. The J gene is TRBJ2-7, the V gene TRBV29-1, with unresolved D. The CDR3 nucleotides read TGCAGCGTTCTGGACCCATACGAGCAGTACTTC. Translated: CSVLDPYEQYF.